This T cell receptor beta chain is drawn from a study of monozygotic twins with inflammatory bowel disease. About this clonotype: The antigen is unknown.

Overall study results and limits: Researchers report that IBD patients shared fewer clonotypes with others than healthy twins, especially amid disease activity. Healthy co-twins exceeded IBD patients in TCRbeta diversity as measured by inverse Simpson.

Across eight separate reactions for each sample, cDNA was made. A template switching step added UMIs, each with a 6-nucleotide sample barcode. TCRdb derives one entry per CDR3 protein from the 5' RACE reads, leaving out DNA. Found here are approximately 400,000 distinct CDR3 sequences; the top ten clones hold about 2.4%. The V gene's germline CDR1 is SGHDT and CDR2 YYEEEE. This CDR3 has 15 amino acids. The sequence was collected from a human donor with ulcerative colitis or Crohn's disease, or a healthy co-twin of an affected twin (not recorded which). Sequencing was done on a sample of blood. The chain has TRBV5-6 and TRBJ2-3; TCRdb reports TRBD2, a call that lacks DNA to check it against. CDR3: CASSLAFEGGDTQYF.